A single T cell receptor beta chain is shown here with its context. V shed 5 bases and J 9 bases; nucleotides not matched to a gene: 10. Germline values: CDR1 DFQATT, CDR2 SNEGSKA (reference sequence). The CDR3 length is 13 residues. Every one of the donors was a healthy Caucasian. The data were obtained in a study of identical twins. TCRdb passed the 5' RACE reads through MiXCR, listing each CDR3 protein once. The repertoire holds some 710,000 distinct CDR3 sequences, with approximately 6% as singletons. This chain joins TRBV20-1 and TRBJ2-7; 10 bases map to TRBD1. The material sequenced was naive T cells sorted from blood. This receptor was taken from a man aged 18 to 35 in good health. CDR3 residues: CSAPGTGDFGQYF. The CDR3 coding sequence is TGCAGTGCTCCCGGGACAGGGGACTTTGGGCAGTACTTC.